The rows below give T cell receptor beta chains drawn from one sample of a study of lymphopenia after photon versus proton radiotherapy. Some clones are missing from TCRdb's copy, which holds only in-frame ones; the method was immunoSEQ multiplex PCR. Found here are approximately 45,000 clones, approximately 83% of them singletons; the top ten hold 2.2%. Here the sequenced sample was peripheral blood, taken from a patient treated with photon-based radiotherapy. The receptors were gathered from a man in his forties with gastric cancer. Each CDR3 is given with its conserved first and last residue. The order of the fields is J gene, V gene, clone size, D gene, CDR3 protein, CDR3 DNA. The D gene is left open where the match is weak. Size is omitted from some rows. Given values are once, few, many or a class for expanded clones.

j_gene: TRBJ1-1; v_gene: TRBV30; abundance: NA; d_gene: NA; CDR3aa: CAWSTLMTEAFF; CDR3nt: TGTGCCTGGAGTACATTGATGACTGAAGCTTTCTTT
j_gene: TRBJ1-2; v_gene: TRBV10-3; abundance: NA; d_gene: NA; CDR3aa: CAISESQNYGYTF; CDR3nt: TGTGCCATCAGTGAGAGTCAGAACTATGGCTACACCTTC
j_gene: TRBJ1-5; v_gene: TRBV19; abundance: NA; d_gene: TRBD1; CDR3aa: CASSTLGQISNQPQHF; CDR3nt: TGTGCCAGTAGTACCCTGGGACAGATTAGCAATCAGCCCCAGCATTTT
j_gene: TRBJ2-4; v_gene: TRBV11-3; abundance: once; d_gene: TRBD1; CDR3aa: CASSPGGQGNIQYF; CDR3nt: TGTGCCAGCAGCCCCGGCGGACAGGGGAACATTCAGTACTTC
j_gene: TRBJ2-5; v_gene: TRBV4-1; abundance: NA; d_gene: TRBD1; CDR3aa: CASSHPDRDQETQYF; CDR3nt: TGCGCCAGCAGCCACCCGGACAGGGACCAAGAGACCCAGTACTTC
j_gene: TRBJ1-6; v_gene: TRBV19; abundance: NA; d_gene: TRBD1; CDR3aa: CASSRQGARDSPLHF; CDR3nt: TGTGCCAGTAGCCGACAGGGGGCTCGGGATTCACCCCTCCACTTT
j_gene: TRBJ2-7; v_gene: TRBV18; abundance: NA; d_gene: NA; CDR3aa: CASSSKGKSSYEQYF; CDR3nt: TGTGCCAGCTCTTCCAAGGGGAAAAGCTCCTACGAGCAGTACTTC
j_gene: TRBJ2-5; v_gene: TRBV7-9; abundance: NA; d_gene: NA; CDR3aa: CASSPVRSETQYF; CDR3nt: TGTGCCAGCAGCCCGGTTCGGTCCGAGACCCAGTACTTC
j_gene: TRBJ2-3; v_gene: TRBV11-2; abundance: once; d_gene: NA; CDR3aa: CASSWTRGLTGDTQYF; CDR3nt: TGTGCCAGCAGCTGGACCAGGGGACTTACGGGAGATACGCAGTATTTT
j_gene: TRBJ1-2; v_gene: TRBV29-1; abundance: NA; d_gene: NA; CDR3aa: CSVTANYGYTF; CDR3nt: TGCAGCGTTACAGCTAACTATGGCTACACCTTC
j_gene: TRBJ1-3; v_gene: TRBV6-1; abundance: NA; d_gene: NA; CDR3aa: CASSTDYSGNTIYF; CDR3nt: TGTGCCAGCAGTACAGATTACTCTGGAAACACCATATATTTT
j_gene: TRBJ2-5; v_gene: TRBV6-1; abundance: NA; d_gene: NA; CDR3aa: CASSEGRIFGETQYF; CDR3nt: TGTGCCAGCAGTGAAGGGCGCATTTTCGGAGAGACCCAGTACTTC
j_gene: TRBJ2-2; v_gene: TRBV6-5; abundance: NA; d_gene: NA; CDR3aa: CASSYSWAGELFF; CDR3nt: TGTGCCAGCAGTTACTCTTGGGCCGGGGAGCTGTTTTTT
j_gene: TRBJ1-3; v_gene: TRBV9; abundance: NA; d_gene: NA; CDR3aa: CASSASYSGNTIYF; CDR3nt: TGTGCCAGCAGCGCCAGCTACTCTGGAAACACCATATATTTT
j_gene: TRBJ1-2; v_gene: TRBV5-5; abundance: NA; d_gene: TRBD1; CDR3aa: CASSSATGETYGYTF; CDR3nt: TGTGCCAGCAGCTCCGCCACAGGGGAAACCTATGGCTACACCTTC
j_gene: TRBJ1-3; v_gene: TRBV4-3; abundance: NA; d_gene: NA; CDR3aa: CASSQDEESDYSGNTIYF; CDR3nt: TGCGCCAGCAGCCAAGATGAAGAATCGGACTACTCTGGAAACACCATATATTTT
j_gene: TRBJ2-7; v_gene: TRBV11-1; abundance: NA; d_gene: NA; CDR3aa: CASSLGRTASYEQYF; CDR3nt: TGTGCCAGCAGCTTAGGTAGGACAGCCTCCTACGAGCAGTACTTC
j_gene: TRBJ1-2; v_gene: TRBV7-2; abundance: NA; d_gene: TRBD1; CDR3aa: CASSPAGTGVYGYTF; CDR3nt: TGTGCCAGCAGCCCCGCCGGGACAGGGGTCTATGGCTACACCTTC
j_gene: TRBJ1-1; v_gene: TRBV20-1; abundance: NA; d_gene: TRBD1; CDR3aa: CSAWDRVEAFF; CDR3nt: TGCAGTGCCTGGGACAGGGTTGAAGCTTTCTTT
j_gene: TRBJ2-1; v_gene: TRBV7-9; abundance: few; d_gene: NA; CDR3aa: CASSLVGGEQFF; CDR3nt: TGTGCCAGCAGCTTAGTAGGGGGTGAGCAGTTCTTC
j_gene: TRBJ1-2; v_gene: TRBV6-6; abundance: once; d_gene: TRBD1; CDR3aa: CASSYQGQPYGYTF; CDR3nt: TGTGCCAGCAGTTACCAGGGACAGCCCTATGGCTACACCTTC
j_gene: TRBJ1-1; v_gene: TRBV5-5; abundance: once; d_gene: NA; CDR3aa: CASSLGSTMNTEAFF; CDR3nt: TGTGCCAGCAGCTTGGGGTCCACCATGAACACTGAAGCTTTCTTT
j_gene: TRBJ1-5; v_gene: TRBV6-5; abundance: NA; d_gene: TRBD1; CDR3aa: CASSDSRGPWQPQHF; CDR3nt: TGTGCCAGCAGTGACTCCAGGGGGCCGTGGCAGCCCCAGCATTTT
j_gene: TRBJ2-2; v_gene: TRBV7-3; abundance: few; d_gene: NA; CDR3aa: CASSSDSTGELFF; CDR3nt: TGTGCCAGCAGCTCCGACAGCACCGGGGAGCTGTTTTTT
j_gene: TRBJ2-2; v_gene: TRBV4-3; abundance: NA; d_gene: NA; CDR3aa: CASSQDLQSLDTGELFF; CDR3nt: TGCGCCAGCAGCCAAGATCTCCAGAGTTTGGACACCGGGGAGCTGTTTTTT
j_gene: TRBJ1-2; v_gene: TRBV2; abundance: NA; d_gene: NA; CDR3aa: CASSSERDGYTF; CDR3nt: TGTGCCAGCAGCAGCGAAAGAGATGGCTACACCTTC
j_gene: TRBJ1-2; v_gene: TRBV6-5; abundance: once; d_gene: TRBD1; CDR3aa: CASRLGQGSYGYTF; CDR3nt: TGTGCCAGCAGACTTGGACAGGGATCGTATGGCTACACCTTC
j_gene: TRBJ2-1; v_gene: TRBV19; abundance: NA; d_gene: TRBD1; CDR3aa: CASKAGQGYNEQFF; CDR3nt: TGTGCCAGCAAAGCGGGACAGGGATACAATGAGCAGTTCTTC
j_gene: TRBJ2-1; v_gene: TRBV12-5; abundance: NA; d_gene: TRBD2; CDR3aa: CASGIAGGRNEQFF; CDR3nt: TGTGCTAGTGGGATAGCGGGGGGGCGCAATGAGCAGTTCTTC
j_gene: TRBJ1-3; v_gene: TRBV19; abundance: NA; d_gene: NA; CDR3aa: CASSTTDGNTIYF; CDR3nt: TGTGCCAGTAGTACGACAGATGGAAACACCATATATTTT
j_gene: TRBJ2-3; v_gene: TRBV7-2; abundance: NA; d_gene: TRBD2; CDR3aa: CASSVAGGSTDTQYF; CDR3nt: TGTGCCAGCAGCGTAGCGGGGGGTTCCACAGATACGCAGTATTTT
j_gene: TRBJ1-2; v_gene: TRBV19; abundance: NA; d_gene: NA; CDR3aa: CASSVGPPYGYTF; CDR3nt: TGTGCCAGTAGTGTGGGACCCCCCTATGGCTACACCTTC
j_gene: TRBJ1-2; v_gene: TRBV4-3; abundance: NA; d_gene: TRBD1; CDR3aa: CASSPDRGHHYGYTF; CDR3nt: TGCGCCAGCAGCCCGGACAGGGGGCACCACTATGGCTACACCTTC
j_gene: TRBJ1-6; v_gene: TRBV7-8; abundance: NA; d_gene: NA; CDR3aa: CASSFSTGGSYNSPLHF; CDR3nt: TGTGCCAGCAGCTTCAGCACGGGCGGCTCCTATAATTCACCCCTCCACTTT
j_gene: TRBJ2-3; v_gene: TRBV30; abundance: few; d_gene: TRBD2; CDR3aa: CAWSRGSGGAADTQYF; CDR3nt: TGTGCCTGGAGTCGGGGTAGCGGGGGGGCAGCAGATACGCAGTATTTT
j_gene: TRBJ2-5; v_gene: TRBV7-3; abundance: NA; d_gene: NA; CDR3aa: CASSLVGGRAVETQYF; CDR3nt: TGTGCCAGCAGCTTAGTTGGGGGCAGGGCGGTGGAGACCCAGTACTTC
j_gene: TRBJ1-6; v_gene: TRBV30; abundance: NA; d_gene: TRBD1; CDR3aa: CAWINGGQGNSPLHF; CDR3nt: TGTGCCTGGATAAATGGGGGACAGGGCAATTCACCCCTCCACTTT
j_gene: TRBJ2-5; v_gene: TRBV30; abundance: NA; d_gene: TRBD2; CDR3aa: CAWSVGGGAPETQYF; CDR3nt: TGTGCCTGGAGTGTGGGCGGGGGGGCGCCAGAGACCCAGTACTTC
j_gene: TRBJ2-1; v_gene: TRBV6-1; abundance: NA; d_gene: TRBD2; CDR3aa: CASSDPTSGGYNEQFF; CDR3nt: TGTGCCAGCAGTGACCCGACTAGCGGGGGCTACAATGAGCAGTTCTTC
j_gene: TRBJ2-7; v_gene: TRBV30; abundance: NA; d_gene: TRBD2; CDR3aa: CAWSAPRTSGSYEQYF; CDR3nt: TGTGCCTGGAGCGCCCCCCGGACTAGCGGCTCCTACGAGCAGTACTTC
j_gene: TRBJ2-7; v_gene: TRBV5-6; abundance: NA; d_gene: NA; CDR3aa: CASSWGSGSYEQYF; CDR3nt: TGTGCCAGCAGCTGGGGATCGGGCTCCTACGAGCAGTACTTC
j_gene: TRBJ2-5; v_gene: TRBV7-2; abundance: NA; d_gene: TRBD2; CDR3aa: CASSQRRGVQETQYF; CDR3nt: TGTGCCAGCAGCCAACGGCGGGGGGTCCAAGAGACCCAGTACTTC
j_gene: TRBJ1-1; v_gene: TRBV29-1; abundance: NA; d_gene: TRBD1; CDR3aa: CSVDRTGSKVAFF; CDR3nt: TGCAGCGTTGATCGGACAGGGTCTAAAGTAGCTTTCTTT
j_gene: TRBJ1-4; v_gene: TRBV11-2; abundance: NA; d_gene: NA; CDR3aa: CASRRGDEKLFF; CDR3nt: TGTGCCAGTCGTCGAGGCGATGAAAAACTGTTTTTT
j_gene: TRBJ1-1; v_gene: TRBV29-1; abundance: NA; d_gene: NA; CDR3aa: CSVEEFRSTEAFF; CDR3nt: TGCAGCGTTGAAGAGTTCCGGAGCACTGAAGCTTTCTTT
j_gene: TRBJ2-1; v_gene: TRBV5-1; abundance: NA; d_gene: NA; CDR3aa: CASSFGDTQFF; CDR3nt: TGCGCCAGCAGCTTCGGAGACACGCAGTTCTTC
j_gene: TRBJ1-2; v_gene: TRBV2; abundance: NA; d_gene: NA; CDR3aa: CASSEDLYGYTF; CDR3nt: TGTGCCAGCAGTGAGGACCTCTATGGCTACACCTTC
j_gene: TRBJ1-2; v_gene: TRBV5-1; abundance: NA; d_gene: TRBD1; CDR3aa: CASSLDDRVVYGYTF; CDR3nt: TGCGCCAGCAGCCTAGACGACAGGGTAGTCTATGGCTACACCTTC
j_gene: TRBJ2-5; v_gene: TRBV10-3; abundance: NA; d_gene: NA; CDR3aa: CAISEGAEEIQYF; CDR3nt: TGTGCCATCAGTGAGGGGGCTGAAGAGATCCAGTACTTC
j_gene: TRBJ1-1; v_gene: TRBV11-3; abundance: NA; d_gene: NA; CDR3aa: CASSMSTGFANTEAFF; CDR3nt: TGTGCCAGCAGCATGTCTACAGGGTTTGCGAACACTGAAGCTTTCTTT
j_gene: TRBJ1-6; v_gene: TRBV5-4; abundance: NA; d_gene: NA; CDR3aa: CASSLAGKNSPLHF; CDR3nt: TGTGCCAGCAGCTTGGCTGGGAAGAATTCACCCCTCCACTTT
j_gene: TRBJ1-4; v_gene: TRBV28; abundance: NA; d_gene: TRBD1; CDR3aa: CASSLTGDGELFF; CDR3nt: TGTGCCAGCAGTTTAACAGGGGATGGGGAACTGTTTTTT
j_gene: TRBJ2-1; v_gene: TRBV6-4; abundance: NA; d_gene: NA; CDR3aa: CASSETDSSYNEQFF; CDR3nt: TGTGCCAGCAGTGAGACGGATAGCTCCTACAATGAGCAGTTCTTC
j_gene: TRBJ2-3; v_gene: TRBV29-1; abundance: NA; d_gene: NA; CDR3aa: CSSKGGQGGDTQYF; CDR3nt: TGCAGCTCAAAGGGGGGTCAGGGAGGAGATACGCAGTATTTT
j_gene: TRBJ1-1; v_gene: TRBV2; abundance: NA; d_gene: NA; CDR3aa: CASSIRGGTEAFF; CDR3nt: TGTGCCAGCAGCATCAGGGGCGGCACTGAAGCTTTCTTT